A selection of T cell receptor beta chains follows, all from one sample in a study of vaccination effects on CD4 cells after COVID-19. Antigen specificity for these receptors is unknown. TCRdb keeps only in-frame clones here, not all; method: immunoSEQ multiplex PCR. Counted here are about 79,000 clones, roughly 74% occurring once; the ten biggest clones make up approximately 2%. The sequenced sample was CD4+ T cells from PBMCs cultured with HCoV-229E spike peptides, obtained before COVID-19 vaccination. The source of these receptors is a human donor who received a COVID-19 vaccine. Each CDR3 is given with its conserved first and last residue.

v_gene: TRBV24-1; j_gene: TRBJ2-3; CDR3aa: CATSDRKSPRTDTQYF
v_gene: TRBV4-1; j_gene: TRBJ2-5; CDR3aa: CASSHPVGGGAWGETQYF
v_gene: TRBV28; j_gene: TRBJ1-2; CDR3aa: CASKEGPRGGYTF
v_gene: TRBV24-1; j_gene: TRBJ1-2; CDR3aa: CATSDPGTGGGGGYTF
v_gene: TRBV11-2; j_gene: TRBJ2-6; CDR3aa: CASSPDRGLGANVLTF
v_gene: TRBV7-8; j_gene: TRBJ2-2; CDR3aa: CASSFKQGRRGELFF
v_gene: TRBV25-1; j_gene: TRBJ2-1; CDR3aa: CASIGGGYNEQFF
v_gene: TRBV28; j_gene: TRBJ1-6; CDR3aa: CASSSPTGARSPLHF
v_gene: TRBV7-2; j_gene: TRBJ2-5; CDR3aa: CASSLSRGWETQYF
v_gene: TRBV2; j_gene: TRBJ2-1; CDR3aa: CASWDNGEQFF
v_gene: TRBV5-1; j_gene: TRBJ2-1; CDR3aa: CASSPHPGLAGGLSSYNEQFF
v_gene: TRBV18; j_gene: TRBJ2-5; CDR3aa: CASSTDRIETQYF
v_gene: TRBV4-2; j_gene: TRBJ2-5; CDR3aa: CASSPSPGYGETQYF
v_gene: TRBV19; j_gene: TRBJ2-5; CDR3aa: CASSIRNWADPQETQYF
v_gene: TRBV3-1/TRBV3-2; j_gene: TRBJ2-5; CDR3aa: CATAPGTEKETQYF
v_gene: TRBV24-1; j_gene: TRBJ2-4; CDR3aa: CATSDSRGQSPKNIQYF
v_gene: TRBV3-1/TRBV3-2; j_gene: TRBJ1-6; CDR3aa: CASSPGTVRNSPLHF
v_gene: TRBV19; j_gene: TRBJ1-5; CDR3aa: CARDNRESIQPQHF
v_gene: TRBV14; j_gene: TRBJ1-3; CDR3aa: CASSRGTGQGSGNTIYF
v_gene: TRBV20-1; j_gene: TRBJ1-4; CDR3aa: CSATAGEKLFF
v_gene: TRBV5-1; j_gene: TRBJ1-1; CDR3aa: CASSYTGTVGTEAFF
v_gene: TRBV11-2; j_gene: TRBJ2-1; CDR3aa: CASSFPGQGTHNEQFF
v_gene: TRBV7-8; j_gene: TRBJ1-2; CDR3aa: CASSRPGQGGGYTF
v_gene: TRBV13; j_gene: TRBJ1-1; CDR3aa: CASSLRDKNTEAFF
v_gene: TRBV28; j_gene: TRBJ1-1; CDR3aa: CASSNEIWKDTEAFF
v_gene: TRBV7-9; j_gene: TRBJ1-2; CDR3aa: CASAGGNGYTF
v_gene: TRBV4-1; j_gene: TRBJ2-2; CDR3aa: CASSATGTANTGELFF
v_gene: TRBV6-1; j_gene: TRBJ1-5; CDR3aa: CASSGGTGFMPSNQPQHF
v_gene: TRBV19; j_gene: TRBJ1-1; CDR3aa: CATSETGRTEAFF
v_gene: TRBV18; j_gene: TRBJ1-2; CDR3aa: CASSPSQGGDYGYTF
v_gene: TRBV20-1; j_gene: TRBJ1-3; CDR3aa: CSASRGNTIYF
v_gene: TRBV12-3/TRBV12-4; j_gene: TRBJ1-1; CDR3aa: CATYTGLNTEAFF
v_gene: TRBV11-1; j_gene: TRBJ1-1; CDR3aa: CASSGEGTEAFF
v_gene: TRBV15; j_gene: TRBJ2-5; CDR3aa: CATSRGGAPPEETQYF
v_gene: TRBV15; j_gene: TRBJ2-3; CDR3aa: CATSRTLAGGGDTQYF
v_gene: TRBV5-1; j_gene: TRBJ2-5; CDR3aa: CASSRARGSKTQYF